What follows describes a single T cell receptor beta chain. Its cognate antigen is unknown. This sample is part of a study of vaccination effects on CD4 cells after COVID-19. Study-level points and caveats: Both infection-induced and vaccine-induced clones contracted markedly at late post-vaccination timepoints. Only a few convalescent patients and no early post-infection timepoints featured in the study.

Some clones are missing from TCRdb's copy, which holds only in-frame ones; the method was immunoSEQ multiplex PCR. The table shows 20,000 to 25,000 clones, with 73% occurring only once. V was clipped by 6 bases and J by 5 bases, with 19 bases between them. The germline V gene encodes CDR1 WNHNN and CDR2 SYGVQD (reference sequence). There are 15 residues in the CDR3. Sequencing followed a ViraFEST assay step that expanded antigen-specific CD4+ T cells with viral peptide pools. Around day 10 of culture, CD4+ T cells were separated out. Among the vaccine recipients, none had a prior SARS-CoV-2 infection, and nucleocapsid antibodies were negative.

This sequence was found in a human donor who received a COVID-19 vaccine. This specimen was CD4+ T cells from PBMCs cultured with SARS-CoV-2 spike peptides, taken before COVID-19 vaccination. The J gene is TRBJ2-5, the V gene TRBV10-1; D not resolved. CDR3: CASRPSASPGETQYF. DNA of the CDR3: TGCGCCAGCAGACCGAGCGCGAGTCCGGGCGAGACCCAGTACTTC.